The entry below describes one TCR beta chain. This may come from a read error, since a much larger clone is one base off. These data are taken from a study of molecular identifiers for immune sequencing clone quantification. TCRdb independently ran MiXCR on the PCR reads; one entry per CDR3 protein. This table has hundreds of thousands of distinct CDR3 sequences, under 25% appearing once. The CDR3 loop spans 16 amino acids. Per the germline V gene, CDR1 is SGHVS and CDR2 is FNYEAQ. This TCR derives from a human donor in good health. Some libraries in this study had Jurkat cell RNA spiked in. The sequenced material came from naive CD8+ T cells from blood, with Jurkat cell RNA spiked in. Subset denoted: FACS-sorted CD8+CD4-CCR7+CD45RA+ naive T cells. The chain is built from TRBV7-6 and TRBJ2-2, with 7 positions matching TRBD1. CDR3 sequence: CDSSMPSGTVSGELFF. The CDR3 DNA reads as TGTGACAGCAGCATGCCTTCCGGGACAGTGTCCGGGGAGCTGTTTTTT. Combining the CDR3 with reference TRBV7-6 and TRBJ2-2 gives the whole variable domain GAGVSQSPRYKVTKRGQDVALRCDPISGHVSLYWYRQALGQGPEFLTYFNYEAQQDKSGLPNDRFSAERPEGSISTLTIQRTEQRDSAMYRCDSSMPSGTVSGELFFGEGSRLTVL.